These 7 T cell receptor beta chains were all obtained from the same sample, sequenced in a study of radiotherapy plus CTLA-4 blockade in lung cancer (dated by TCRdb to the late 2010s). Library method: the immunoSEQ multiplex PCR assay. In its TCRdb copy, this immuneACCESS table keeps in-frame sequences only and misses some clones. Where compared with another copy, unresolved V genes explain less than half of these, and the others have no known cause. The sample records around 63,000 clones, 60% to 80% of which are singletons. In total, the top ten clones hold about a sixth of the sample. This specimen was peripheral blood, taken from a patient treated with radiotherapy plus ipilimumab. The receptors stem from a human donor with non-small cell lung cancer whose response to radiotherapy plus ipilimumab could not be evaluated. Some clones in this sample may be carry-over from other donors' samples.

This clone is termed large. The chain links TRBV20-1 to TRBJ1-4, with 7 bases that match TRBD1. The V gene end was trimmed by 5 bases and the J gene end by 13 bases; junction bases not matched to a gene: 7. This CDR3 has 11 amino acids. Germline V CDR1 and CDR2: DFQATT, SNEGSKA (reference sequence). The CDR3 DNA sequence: TGCAGTGCTTTAACAGGGGTTAGACTGTTTTTT. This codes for CSALTGVRLFF.

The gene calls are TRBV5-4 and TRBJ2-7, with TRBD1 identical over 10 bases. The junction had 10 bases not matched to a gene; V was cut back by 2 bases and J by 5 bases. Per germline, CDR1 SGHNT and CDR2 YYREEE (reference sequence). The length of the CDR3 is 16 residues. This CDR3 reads CASSFPRDRGFDEQYF. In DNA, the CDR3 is TGTGCCAGCAGCTTTCCGCGGGACAGGGGTTTCGACGAGCAGTACTTC.

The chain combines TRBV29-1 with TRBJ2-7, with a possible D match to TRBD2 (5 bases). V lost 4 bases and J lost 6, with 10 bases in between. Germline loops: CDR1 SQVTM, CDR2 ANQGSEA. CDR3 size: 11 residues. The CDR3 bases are TGCAGCGTTGGGGCTAGCAGCGAGCAGTACTTC. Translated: CSVGASSEQYF.

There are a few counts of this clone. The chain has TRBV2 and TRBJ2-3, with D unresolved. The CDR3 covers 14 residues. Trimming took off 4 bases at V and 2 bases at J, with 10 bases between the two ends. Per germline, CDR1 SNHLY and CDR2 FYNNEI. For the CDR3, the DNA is TGTGCCAGCAGTGCCGGGTCTTCCACAGATACGCAGTATTTT. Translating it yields CASSAGSSTDTQYF.

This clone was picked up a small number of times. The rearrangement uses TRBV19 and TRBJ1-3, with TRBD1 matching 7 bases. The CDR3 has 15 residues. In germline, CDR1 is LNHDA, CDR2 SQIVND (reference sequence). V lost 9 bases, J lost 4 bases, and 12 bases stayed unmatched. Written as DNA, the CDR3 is TGTGCCAGGACAACCCCTACAGGGGACGGAAACACCATATATTTT. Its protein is CARTTPTGDGNTIYF.

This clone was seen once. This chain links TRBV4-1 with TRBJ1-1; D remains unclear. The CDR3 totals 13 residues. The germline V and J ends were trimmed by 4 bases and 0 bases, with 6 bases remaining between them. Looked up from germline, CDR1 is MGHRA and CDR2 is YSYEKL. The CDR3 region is CASSPFMNTEAFF. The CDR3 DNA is TGCGCCAGCAGCCCTTTTATGAACACTGAAGCTTTCTTT.

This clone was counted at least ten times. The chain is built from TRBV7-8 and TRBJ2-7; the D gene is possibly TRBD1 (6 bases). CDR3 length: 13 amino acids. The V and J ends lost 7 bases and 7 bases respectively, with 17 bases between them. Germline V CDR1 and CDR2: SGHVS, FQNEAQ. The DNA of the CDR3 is TGTGCCAGCACCCCGGGACACCTTATAGAGCAGTACTTC. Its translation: CASTPGHLIEQYF.